These 18 T cell receptor beta chains share one sample of origin, sequenced in a study of shared clonotypes between healthy human individuals. Naive CD8 cells lacked CD45RO, underwent positive selection for CCR7 and left out terminally differentiated effector memory CD45RA+ cells. Profiling relied on immunoSEQ multiplex PCR, and the TCRdb table lists in-frame clones only, not all of them. The data hold some 2 million clones, with approximately 94% observed a single time. The sample taken for sequencing was naive CD8+ T cells sorted from blood. These receptors were obtained from a man aged 18 to 29 in good health.

This clone has more than one count but fewer than ten. The sample contains more than one DNA sequence encoding this CDR3. The chain joins TRBV6-5 to TRBJ2-7; TRBD2 aligns across 13 bases. V gave up 5 bases and J gave up 2 bases; unmatched junction bases: 3. The germline V gene encodes CDR1 MNHEY and CDR2 SVGAGI. This CDR3 is built from 15 residues. The CDR3 sequence: CASSPGTSGTYEQYF. Written as DNA, the CDR3 is TGTGCCAGCAGTCCCGGGACTAGCGGGACCTACGAGCAGTACTTC.

The chain recombines TRBV11-2 with TRBJ2-7; 11 bases are shared with TRBD1. V was clipped by 3 bases and J by 6 bases; unmatched bases: 4. The CDR3 sequence is 14 residues long. Germline V CDR1 and CDR2: SGHAT, FQNNGV. The CDR3 loop reads CASSLGQGEGEQYF. The CDR3, as DNA: TGTGCCAGCAGCTTGGGACAGGGGGAAGGCGAGCAGTACTTC.

The V and J genes are TRBV27 and TRBJ2-3, with a possible D match to TRBD2 (6 bases). V shed 7 bases and J shed 5 bases, with 16 bases lying between them. Germline V gene lookup returns CDR1 MNHEY and CDR2 SMNVEV (reference sequence). The CDR3 runs 14 residues. Here the CDR3 reads CASTPGLQGDTQYF. The DNA of the CDR3 is TGTGCCAGCACCCCGGGACTTCAAGGAGATACGCAGTATTTT.

The chain carries TRBV6-4 and TRBJ2-2, with 7 bases identical to TRBD2. There are 15 residues in the CDR3. Trimming took 3 bases from V and 5 from J; bases not matched to a gene: 6. The germline V gene has CDR1 MRHNA and CDR2 SNTAGT. CDR3 in DNA: TGTGCCAGCAGTGAAAACTGGGAGGGTACCGGGGAGCTGTTTTTT. As protein: CASSENWEGTGELFF.

The chain is built from TRBV28 and TRBJ1-1; TRBD1 is a possible D gene (5 bases). Germline assignment: CDR1 MDHEN and CDR2 SYDVKM. This CDR3 is built from 16 residues. Trimming cost V 2 bases and J 5 bases, with 18 bases left between them. The CDR3 DNA reads as TGTGCCAGCAGTTTAGGCGGCTGGGGCAGCGAGACTGAAGCTTTCTTT. Protein sequence: CASSLGGWGSETEAFF.

J is TRBJ1-2 and V is TRBV7-6; TRBD1 is a possible D gene (5 bases). The CDR3 loop spans 15 amino acids. Trimming removed 3 bases from V and 2 bases from J, with 13 bases in between. Per germline, CDR1 SGHVS and CDR2 FNYEAQ. The chain's CDR3 is CASSLSQGGNYGYTF. The DNA for the CDR3 is TGTGCCAGCAGCTTGTCGCAGGGTGGCAACTATGGCTACACCTTC.

The chain couples TRBV19 to TRBJ1-2, with TRBD1 as a possible D gene (6 bases). The CDR3 is 12 residues long. The ends were cut back, 3 bases at V and 8 bases at J, with 10 bases in the middle. Per the germline V gene, CDR1 is LNHDA and CDR2 is SQIVND (reference sequence). The CDR3 region is CASSIQGNGYTF. The DNA for the CDR3 is TGTGCCAGTAGTATCCAGGGGAACGGCTACACCTTC.

The chain carries TRBV27 and TRBJ2-1, with TRBD2 as a possible D gene (5 bases). This CDR3 is 14 amino acids long. The germline V gene encodes CDR1 MNHEY and CDR2 SMNVEV (reference sequence). Deletions cut 2 bases from V and 8 bases from J, with 13 bases between. CDR3 in DNA: TGTGCCAGCAGTTTAGTGGGAGCTACCCATGAGCAGTTCTTC. The encoded protein is CASSLVGATHEQFF.

To note about this clone: The sample holds other DNA sequences that translate to the same CDR3. The chain links TRBV13 to TRBJ2-7, with no clear D. This CDR3 is built from 12 residues. Germline CDR1 reads PRHDT; CDR2 reads FYEKMQ (reference sequence). The V end was cut by 0 bases, the J end by 4 bases, with 4 bases between. CDR3 DNA: TGTGCCAGCAGCTTAGGTAGATACGAGCAGTACTTC. This sequence encodes CASSLGRYEQYF. Full variable domain (rest looked up from reference TRBV13 and TRBJ2-7): AAGVIQSPRHLIKEKRETATLKCYPIPRHDTVYWYQQGPGQDPQFLISFYEKMQSDKGSIPDRFSAQQFSDYHSELNMSSLELGDSALYFCASSLGRYEQYFGPGTRLTVT.

This clone was counted between two and nine times. J is TRBJ1-1 and V is TRBV27; 11 nucleotides agree with TRBD1. V dropped 6 bases and J dropped 0; count of bases not matched to a gene: 9. There are 17 residues in the CDR3. The germline gives CDR1 MNHEY, CDR2 SMNVEV (reference sequence). The CDR3 protein is CASSPLRTGGLNTEAFF. The CDR3 DNA is TGTGCCAGCAGCCCCTTGAGGACAGGGGGCTTGAACACTGAAGCTTTCTTT.

J is TRBJ2-2 and V is TRBV7-3; TRBD1 matches at 8 bases. Trimming at V came to 2 bases and at J to 6 bases, leaving 2 bases not matched to a gene. Germline values: CDR1 SGHTA, CDR2 FQGTGA. This CDR3 region has 14 residues. For the CDR3, the DNA is TGTGCCAGCAGCTTAGAACAGGGGGCCGGGGAGCTGTTTTTT. Encoded protein: CASSLEQGAGELFF.

The chain has TRBV27 and TRBJ1-6; tentative D call: TRBD1 (5 bases). Germline V gene sequence: CDR1 MNHEY, CDR2 SMNVEV (reference sequence). Trimming removed 8 bases from V and 9 bases from J, with 17 bases in between. CDR3 length: 14 amino acids. The CDR3 here is CASGIQGLGSPLHF. DNA for the CDR3: TGTGCCAGCGGTATTCAGGGCCTGGGTTCACCCCTCCACTTT.

As concerns this clone: At one of its ends the junction is not consistent with the germline gene, which may arise from a read error. The chain links TRBV13 to TRBJ1-1, with a weak D call TRBD1 (6 bases). Germline V CDR1 and CDR2: PRHDT, FYEKMQ (reference sequence). The length of the CDR3 is 12 residues. The CDR3 nucleotides read TGTGCCAGCAGCCTAGGGACATCCGAAGCTTTCTTT. Translated, it gives CASSLGTSEAFF.

The chain has TRBV27 and TRBJ2-7, with D possibly matching TRBD2 (6 bases). The CDR3 runs to 15 residues. Trimming pared 3 bases from V and 2 bases from J, leaving 14 bases between. Germline loops: CDR1 MNHEY, CDR2 SMNVEV (reference sequence). The CDR3 DNA reads as TGTGCCAGCAGTTTGGAGGGTTATTCCCCCTACGAGCAGTACTTC. It is translated as CASSLEGYSPYEQYF.

The rearrangement joins TRBV4-1 to TRBJ2-7, with D possibly matching TRBD1 (6 bases). This CDR3 comprises 14 residues. Trimming stripped 4 bases from V and 3 bases from J, with 13 bases between. Looked up from germline, CDR1 is MGHRA and CDR2 is YSYEKL. DNA for the CDR3: TGCGCCAGCAGCCCCAAAGGGGGAGACTACGAGCAGTACTTC. Protein: CASSPKGGDYEQYF.

The CDR3 loop is CASSFQGAQNEQFF. For the CDR3, the DNA is TGTGCCAGCAGCTTTCAGGGGGCGCAAAATGAGCAGTTCTTC. V and J are TRBV5-4 and TRBJ2-1; TRBD1 matches 8 bases. The CDR3 consists of 14 residues. V shed 2 bases, J shed 7 bases, and the junction held 5 bases outside the gene matches. Germline loops: CDR1 SGHNT, CDR2 YYREEE (reference sequence).

The DNA for the CDR3 is TGTGCCAGCACTGCTATGAACACTGAAGCTTTCTTT. It yields the protein CASTAMNTEAFF. The chain recombines TRBV28 with TRBJ1-1; unclear D gene. Trimming cost V 7 bases and J 0 bases, with 6 bases left between them. The length of the CDR3 is 12 residues. CDR1 MDHEN and CDR2 SYDVKM come from the germline V gene.

In the case of this clone: This sample also contains other DNA sequences that code for the same CDR3. This chain uses TRBV7-9 with TRBJ1-1; 10 nucleotides match TRBD1. Losses at the gene ends were 5 bases for V and 1 base for J; bases not matched to a gene: 4. CDR3 length equals 15 residues. Germline-derived CDR1 and CDR2 are SEHNR and FQNEAQ (reference sequence). Here the CDR3 DNA reads TGTGCCAGCAGCCTAGGGACAGGGGCGAACACTGAAGCTTTCTTT. It translates to CASSLGTGANTEAFF.